These 30 T cell receptor beta chains were sequenced from one sample in a study of cytomegalovirus exposure and HLA in healthy donors. In the PCR, 60 Vbeta and 13 Jbeta primers were used. Some clones are missing from TCRdb's copy, which holds only in-frame ones; the method was immunoSEQ multiplex PCR. The sample has around 170,000 clones, about 82% seen once; the top ten hold around 1.5%. Sequencing was performed on PBMCs. The source is a man in his late teens or twenties in good health and CMV-seronegative.

This clone was detected a few times. This chain links TRBV18 with TRBJ1-1; D is uncertain. V lost 8 bases and J lost 4, with 20 bases in between. The CDR3 sequence is 15 residues long. From germline, CDR1 is KGHSH and CDR2 LQKENI. The CDR3 DNA sequence: TGTGCCAGCACAAGCACCCGGGAGGTGAGCACTGAAGCTTTCTTT. Translation: CASTSTREVSTEAFF.

The chain carries TRBV27 and TRBJ1-1; TRBD1 matches at 7 bases. This CDR3 region has 14 residues. The germline gives CDR1 MNHEY, CDR2 SMNVEV (reference sequence). Trimming took 1 base from V and 6 from J; bases not matched to a gene: 5. The CDR3: CASSLLYRGAEAFF. CDR3 bases: TGTGCCAGCAGTTTATTATACAGGGGCGCTGAAGCTTTCTTT.

With respect to this clone: This CDR3 is also generated by other DNA sequences in the sample. The V call is TRBV7-9, the J call TRBJ2-7, with a possible D match to TRBD2 (6 bases). Trimming took 2 bases from V and 4 from J, leaving 6 bases between them. The CDR3 is made up of 12 amino acids. Germline V lookup: CDR1 SEHNR, CDR2 FQNEAQ (reference sequence). The chain's CDR3 is CASSLSGYEQYF. CDR3 DNA sequence: TGTGCCAGCAGCTTAAGCGGGTACGAGCAGTACTTC.

The V gene is TRBV4-2, the J gene TRBJ2-1; 10 positions match TRBD2. Germline values: CDR1 LGHNA, CDR2 YNFKEQ. The CDR3 has 16 residues. With V trimmed by 4 bases and J by 0 bases, 3 bases remained unmatched. CDR3 in DNA: TGTGCCAGCAGCCGAAGCGGGGGGGGCTCCTACAATGAGCAGTTCTTC. Translating gives CASSRSGGGSYNEQFF.

The chain carries TRBV28 and TRBJ1-2, with 9 positions matching TRBD1. V lost 6 bases and J lost 6; bases outside the gene matches: 8. This CDR3 comprises 14 residues. CDR1 MDHEN and CDR2 SYDVKM come from the germline V gene. CDR3 coding DNA: TGTGCCAGCAGCCCACCGGGACAGGGAGATGGCTACACCTTC. This codes for CASSPPGQGDGYTF.

The rearrangement uses TRBV19 and TRBJ2-3; 8 bases agree with TRBD2. CDR3 length: 16 residues. Trimming removed 1 base from V and 1 base from J; junction bases left unmatched: 4. The V gene's germline CDR1 is LNHDA and CDR2 SQIVND (reference sequence). This CDR3 reads CASSIGASGRTDTQYF. In DNA form, the CDR3 reads TGTGCCAGTAGTATAGGGGCTAGCGGGCGCACAGATACGCAGTATTTT.

The gene calls are TRBV5-6 and TRBJ2-7, with no clear D. With 3 bases removed from V and 2 bases from J, the gap between germline ends came to 9 bases. Per germline, CDR1 SGHDT and CDR2 YYEEEE. The CDR3 totals 13 residues. The CDR3 bases are TGTGCCAGCAGCTCGACTTTGGCCTACGAGCAGTACTTC. Protein sequence: CASSSTLAYEQYF. Based on the CDR3 plus reference TRBV5-6 and TRBJ2-7, the full variable domain is DAGVTQSPTHLIKTRGQQVTLRCSPKSGHDTVSWYQQALGQGPQFIFQYYEEEERQRGNFPDRFSGHQFPNYSSELNVNALLLGDSALYLCASSSTLAYEQYFGPGTRLTVT.

The chain recombines TRBV19 with TRBJ1-5, with D perhaps TRBD1 (6 bases). The CDR3 has 15 residues. Trimming pared 2 bases from V and 3 bases from J, leaving 11 bases between. In germline, CDR1 is LNHDA, CDR2 SQIVND (reference sequence). This chain's CDR3 is CASSISTGINQPQHF. CDR3 nucleotide sequence: TGTGCCAGTAGTATATCCACAGGGATCAATCAGCCCCAGCATTTT.

The gene calls are TRBV5-1 and TRBJ1-1; 7 positions agree with TRBD1. This CDR3 spans 14 amino acids. CDR1 is SGHRS, CDR2 YFSETQ, per germline. Trimming removed 4 bases from V and 4 bases from J; junction bases left unmatched: 7. The CDR3 reads CASSRDSRTTEAFF. As DNA, the CDR3 is TGCGCCAGCAGCCGGGACAGCAGGACCACTGAAGCTTTCTTT.

The chain combines TRBV6-1 with TRBJ1-6; D is unclear. The length of the CDR3 is 13 residues. The germline gives CDR1 MNHNS, CDR2 SASEGT. V lost 5 bases, J lost 10 bases, and 12 bases lay in between. Here the CDR3 DNA reads TGTGCCAGCAGTAGGCAGGAAGGATCACCCCTCCACTTT. Amino acid sequence: CASSRQEGSPLHF.

This clone appeared a few times. This rearrangement joins TRBV10-2 to TRBJ2-1, with 8 nucleotides matching TRBD2. CDR1 WSHSY and CDR2 SAAADI come from the germline V gene. The CDR3 loop spans 16 amino acids. The ends lost 0 bases at V and 5 bases at J; junction bases unmatched: 6. Here the CDR3 reads CASSESRPSGHNEQFF. The DNA for the CDR3 is TGCGCCAGCAGTGAGTCGAGGCCTAGCGGGCACAATGAGCAGTTCTTC.

CDR3 sequence: CASSLGAGGRETQYF. In DNA form, the CDR3 reads TGCGCCAGCAGCTTAGGGGCGGGGGGGCGAGAGACCCAGTACTTC. V is TRBV4-1 and J is TRBJ2-5; the match to TRBD2 covers 9 bases. The CDR3 loop spans 15 amino acids. The V and J ends lost 5 bases and 4 bases, in that order; junction bases with no gene match: 8. CDR1 MGHRA and CDR2 YSYEKL come from the germline V gene.

The chain recombines TRBV7-6 with TRBJ2-5, with TRBD2 matching 13 bases. Trimming took 5 bases from V and 5 from J; bases not matched to a gene: 5. CDR1 and CDR2 (germline): SGHVS, FNYEAQ. CDR3 length: 15 amino acids. The CDR3 here is CASSLTSGRAETQYF. The CDR3 DNA follows: TGTGCCAGCAGCCTAACTAGCGGGAGGGCGGAGACCCAGTACTTC.

The rearrangement joins TRBV7-2 to TRBJ2-7; 10 bases map to TRBD1. V dropped 5 bases and J dropped 2; count of bases not matched to a gene: 6. This CDR3 region has 15 residues. Germline CDR1 reads SGHTA; CDR2 reads FQGNSA. CDR3 protein: CASSTRDRGPYEQYF. The DNA for the CDR3 is TGTGCCAGCAGCACCAGGGACAGGGGACCCTACGAGCAGTACTTC.

V gene TRBV27 combines with J gene TRBJ1-6, with D possibly being TRBD1 (6 bases). The V end was cut by 5 bases, the J end by 1 base, with 18 bases between. Germline values: CDR1 MNHEY, CDR2 SMNVEV (reference sequence). The CDR3 sequence is 18 residues long. The DNA of the CDR3 is TGTGCCAGCAGTGACCTTCCGGGGACACGGTCCTATAATTCACCCCTCCACTTT. This encodes CASSDLPGTRSYNSPLHF.

The chain joins TRBV19 to TRBJ2-2, with TRBD1 identical over 10 bases. With 7 bases clipped from V and 6 bases from J, the junction kept 5 bases outside the gene matches. This CDR3 contains 14 residues. Germline V gene lookup returns CDR1 LNHDA and CDR2 SQIVND (reference sequence). Here the CDR3 DNA reads TGTGCCAGTAAGGTGACAGGGGGCGCCGGGGAGCTGTTTTTT. Amino acids: CASKVTGGAGELFF.

The chain carries TRBV5-1 and TRBJ2-5, with 12 bases identical to TRBD2. V shed 7 bases, J shed 4 bases, and the junction held 2 bases outside the gene matches. This CDR3 comprises 13 residues. Per the germline V gene, CDR1 is SGHRS and CDR2 is YFSETQ. The CDR3 DNA follows: TGCGCCAGCGCGGGACTAGCGGGAGAGACCCAGTACTTC. This gives the protein CASAGLAGETQYF.

The chain uses TRBV19 and TRBJ2-3, with 7 bases identical to TRBD2. J lost 1 base, V lost 4 bases, and 17 bases had no gene match. CDR1 is LNHDA, CDR2 SQIVND, per germline (reference sequence). The CDR3 spans 19 residues. The CDR3 sequence: CASSTVRRGWPDRTDTQYF. In DNA, the CDR3 is TGTGCCAGTAGTACTGTCCGGCGGGGGTGGCCCGACCGCACAGATACGCAGTATTTT.

The chain carries TRBV2 and TRBJ1-1; D not resolved. The V gene's germline CDR1 is SNHLY and CDR2 FYNNEI. With 2 bases removed from V and 0 bases from J, the gap between germline ends came to 10 bases. There are 15 residues in the CDR3. CDR3 in DNA: TGTGCCAGCAGTGAAATAGGACTAGTGAACACTGAAGCTTTCTTT. It specifies CASSEIGLVNTEAFF. Full variable domain (missing parts from reference TRBV2 and TRBJ1-1): EPEVTQTPSHQVTQMGQEVILRCVPISNHLYFYWYRQILGQKVEFLVSFYNNEISEKSEIFDDQFSVERPDGSNFTLKIRSTKLEDSAMYFCASSEIGLVNTEAFFGQGTRLTVV.

This clone was observed a few times. The genes are TRBV6-1 and TRBJ2-7; TRBD2 aligns across 10 bases. The J segment lost 0 bases and the V segment lost 0 bases, leaving 5 bases of the junction unmatched. The CDR3 consists of 17 residues. The germline V gene encodes CDR1 MNHNS and CDR2 SASEGT. The CDR3 DNA reads TGTGCCAGCAGTGAAGCCCGACTAGCGGGTTTCTCCTACGAGCAGTACTTC. Its translation is CASSEARLAGFSYEQYF.

As to this clone: Relative to the germline gene, one junction end is altered; a read error may explain this. The chain carries TRBV7-9 and TRBJ1-1; D is perhaps TRBD1 (5 bases). The CDR3 totals 14 residues. Per the germline V gene, CDR1 is SEHNR and CDR2 is FQNEAQ (reference sequence). The CDR3 sequence: CSSSPDIRSTEAFF. In nucleotides, the CDR3 is TGTTCCAGCAGCCCGGACATAAGGAGCACTGAAGCTTTCTTT.

V is TRBV15 and J is TRBJ1-5; D perhaps matches TRBD1 (5 bases). V was shortened by 8 bases and J by 7 bases, with 21 bases between the two germline ends. The CDR3 spans 15 residues. Germline V CDR1 and CDR2: LNHNV, YYDKDF (reference sequence). The CDR3 sequence: CATGGGTAGIQPQHF. The CDR3 DNA follows: TGTGCCACCGGCGGAGGGACGGCGGGGATCCAGCCCCAGCATTTT.

The rearrangement links TRBV5-1 to TRBJ2-5; TRBD2 aligns across 11 bases. There are 15 residues in the CDR3. CDR1 is SGHRS, CDR2 YFSETQ, per germline. J gave up 5 bases and V 4 bases, and 7 bases lay outside the gene matches. CDR3 protein: CASSKLAGEGETQYF. CDR3 nucleotide sequence: TGCGCCAGCAGCAAACTAGCGGGAGAGGGTGAGACCCAGTACTTC.

The V gene is TRBV9, the J gene TRBJ1-6; D not certain. The germline CDR1 and CDR2 sequences are SGDLS and YYNGEE. V was pared by 0 bases and J by 9 bases, with 7 bases between. The CDR3 sequence is 13 residues long. CDR3: CASSVATVSPLHF. The DNA for the CDR3 is TGTGCCAGCAGCGTAGCTACCGTTTCACCCCTCCACTTT.

This clone was detected a few times. The chain has TRBV7-2 and TRBJ2-7, with TRBD2 matching 7 bases. The V gene end was trimmed by 7 bases and the J gene end by 0 bases; junction bases not matched to a gene: 21. CDR3 length: 19 amino acids. The germline V gene has CDR1 SGHTA and CDR2 FQGNSA. CDR3 in DNA: TGTGCCAGCACCAGGTTTGGCGGGAGAGTGTTGGGAAGCTCCTACGAGCAGTACTTC. Protein: CASTRFGGRVLGSSYEQYF.

As concerns this clone: The germline gene is not matched at one end of the junction; a read error may be the cause. This rearrangement joins TRBV20-1 to TRBJ2-3, with a possible D match to TRBD1 (7 bases). Per germline, CDR1 DFQATT and CDR2 SNEGSKA (reference sequence). The CDR3 runs 8 residues. The CDR3: CSAIRGDF. CDR3 sequence (DNA): TGCAGTGCCATCAGGGGGGATTTT.

Comments on this clone: Different DNA sequences within this sample yield the same CDR3. The V gene is TRBV6-5, the J gene TRBJ2-5; TRBD1 agrees at 8 bases. CDR1 is MNHEY and CDR2 is SVGAGI in the germline V gene. The CDR3 is 14 residues long. V was pared by 4 bases and J by 4 bases, with 5 bases of the junction left unmatched. The CDR3, as DNA: TGTGCCAGCAGTTCGCGACAGGGGAGAGAGACCCAGTACTTC. Translated: CASSSRQGRETQYF.

The J gene is TRBJ2-3, the V gene TRBV7-3; weak D call: TRBD2 (6 bases). Trimming took 5 bases from V and 1 from J, leaving 16 bases between them. Germline V gives CDR1 SGHTA, CDR2 FQGTGA. This CDR3 has 16 residues. The CDR3 here is CASSLMGRGGTDTQYF. The CDR3 DNA follows: TGTGCCAGCAGCCTCATGGGGCGGGGCGGCACAGATACGCAGTATTTT.

This clone is a singleton in its sample. The gene calls are TRBV6-5 and TRBJ2-7; 9 positions match TRBD1. Looked up from germline, CDR1 is MNHEY and CDR2 is SVGAGI. The CDR3 extends over 14 amino acids. Trimming took 7 bases from V and 4 from J; bases not matched to a gene: 8. The CDR3 DNA is TGTGCCAGCATGTCCGGGACAGGGTCGTACGAGCAGTACTTC. It encodes CASMSGTGSYEQYF.

In this sample, this clone turned up a few times. The chain is built from TRBV6-1 and TRBJ2-1; weak D call: TRBD2 (6 bases). V lost 1 base and J lost 4, with 14 bases in between. The CDR3 consists of 16 residues. Per germline, CDR1 MNHNS and CDR2 SASEGT. CDR3 DNA: TGTGCCAGCAGTGAAGAAGGGCGGGGACCTTACAATGAGCAGTTCTTC. It translates to CASSEEGRGPYNEQFF.